The clone carrying this T cell receptor beta chain was observed many times. These data come from a study of prognosis after radiotherapy for stage I lung cancer. In the study overall: The authors enrolled stage I non-small cell lung cancer patients between early 2018 and January 2019. The study delivered radiotherapy as SBRT in 3 to 5 fractions, with a biologically effective dose of at least 100 Gy.

The CDR3 covers 15 residues. Germline V CDR1 and CDR2: MDHEN, SYDVKM. V was shortened by 6 bases and J by 1 base, with 12 bases between the two germline ends. TCR beta CDR3 was amplified from genomic DNA by two-round multiplex PCR. The use of primers specific to each TRBV and TRBJ gene characterized first-round PCR. TCRdb redid the calling of the multiplex PCR reads with MiXCR, one entry per CDR3 protein. The sample lists around 21,000 distinct CDR3 sequences, over 45% occurring once. Sequences were derived from PBMCs, sampled before or after stereotactic body radiation therapy (not recorded which). The clonotype was recovered from a donor at least 50 years old with non-small cell lung cancer. V and J are TRBV28 and TRBJ2-2; D perhaps matches TRBD1 (5 bases). This CDR3 reads CASRLTELNTGELFF. DNA of the CDR3: TGTGCCAGCAGGCTGACAGAGCTGAACACCGGGGAGCTGTTTTTT.